The text below deals with one T cell receptor (beta chain). The record originates from a study of blood T cell repertoires in COVID-19. Study in general: Material from acute and convalescent COVID-19 was sourced from the United States, Italy and Spain. The analysed material was cDNA or gDNA that came from T cells, B-cell-depleted T cells, or PBMCs.

Measured with immunoSEQ multiplex PCR; TCRdb has only the in-frame clones, and not every one. The sample includes about 88,000 clones, about 83% seen only once; the top ten take around 13%. The CDR3 runs to 15 residues. Germline V gene lookup returns CDR1 SGHRS and CDR2 YFSETQ. V lost 0 bases and J lost 5, with 12 bases in between. The sequence was collected from a woman in her seventies with acute or convalescent COVID-19. Input material: peripheral blood. The rearrangement joins TRBV5-1 to TRBJ2-1, with D perhaps matching TRBD1 (6 bases). In DNA form, the CDR3 reads TGCGCCAGCAGCTTGGTTACAGGGCGAGACAATGAGCAGTTCTTC. The encoded protein is CASSLVTGRDNEQFF.